This TCR beta chain was sequenced during a study of blood T cell repertoires in COVID-19. The CDR3 has 12 residues. Per the germline V gene, CDR1 is LGHDT and CDR2 is YNNKEL (reference sequence). Trimming left V 1 base short and J 4 bases short, with 5 bases between. The protocol was immunoSEQ multiplex PCR, while the TCRdb copy is restricted to in-frame clones and leaves out a portion. The sample records about 140,000 clones, under 85% being singletons. V gene TRBV3-1 (or the pseudogene TRBV3-2) combines with J gene TRBJ2-7; the D is unclear. Sequenced: peripheral blood. The sequence came from a human donor in a cohort sampled during active COVID-19. CDR3: CASSQAVYEQYF. The CDR3 DNA reads TGTGCCAGCAGCCAAGCTGTGTACGAGCAGTACTTC.